One T cell receptor (beta chain) is described in this entry. It has no known antigen specificity. No quality values exist for individual bases; no much larger clone is one base distant. Unmatched junction bases come to 10, with V trimmed by 5 bases and J by 1 base. CDR1 and CDR2, looked up from the germline V gene (reference sequence), are MNHEY and SMNVEV. The CDR3 covers 17 residues, taking in both the cysteine and the phenylalanine. The DNA shown is the 51-base CDR3, in frame from base 1. This record belongs to a study of cytomegalovirus exposure and HLA in healthy donors (dated by TCRdb to 2015 to 2018). About the investigation overall: According to an earlier analysis of 550 to 700 of the donors, some 180 million T cells yielded 117 million unique TCR beta sequences and around 280 Gb of sequence data. Roughly 300 gigabases of sequencing data and around 87 million unique TCR sequences were included in an early release covering about 600 HLA-typed donors. Of the roughly 400 genotyped donors, 81% were placed in the genetic ancestry cluster associated with self-reported Caucasian donors. The study was designed to test whether signatures of past pathogen exposure could be identified by cataloging public T cell receptors. The T cell repertoires of around 730 subjects were profiled by immunosequencing and related to cytomegalovirus serostatus. Along with the approximately 700-subject first cohort, a separate validation cohort of 120 different subjects was used. To predict cytomegalovirus infection status, the study combined high-throughput TCR immunosequencing, statistical association of individual TCRs with disease status, and machine learning. A later analysis re-analyzed previously published TCR beta repertoires from 660 or so donors and added high-resolution HLA genotyping to study TCR occurrence patterns. The later analysis used no new phenotypic data to find candidate immune exposures, relying instead on TCR beta sequences and their occurrence across donors. An earlier analysis of around 580 of the donors used high-throughput TCR beta sequencing to judge whether each TCR beta V gene segment behaved as functional or pseudogenic. Donor age, sex, ethnicity and CMV serostatus were compiled together with the repertoire data. In a later genetic analysis, genome-wide SNP genotypes for about three fifths of the roughly 670 donors were used, and that subset was treated as a discovery cohort. All discovery cohort repertoires had been generated using a single sequencing platform. HLA typing covered class I and class II loci at four-digit resolution. Typing coverage varied by locus: roughly 620-640 donors for A, B, C, DRB1 and DQB1; roughly 500 for DQA1; more than 600 for DPA1; 400 to 480 for DPB1. Roughly 5 DR-DQ haplotypes were handled as single units for association and clustering because linkage in the cohort was strong. Across around 400 genotyped donors of the cohort, an average of approximately 200,000 unique TCR beta nucleotide sequences per donor were sequenced, and approximately 17% of those sequences were non-productive.

The protocol used for the library was the immunoSEQ multiplex PCR assay. The multiplex PCR relied on a mix of 60 forward primers for TCR Vbeta segments and 13 reverse primers for TCR Jbeta segments. A multiplex PCR assay on genomic DNA amplified the CDR3 region of rearranged TCR beta genes. The amplified TCR beta libraries were sequenced on the Illumina HiSeq System as 87-base-pair reads. In the source study's methods: A later analysis tallied tens of millions of unique TCR beta chains across the 666 repertoires, and about 10 million of those chains were shared by two or more donors. Raw reads were error-corrected and collapsed into unique sequences with a nearest-neighbor algorithm that merged closely related sequences to remove PCR and sequencing errors. To assign V, D and J gene segments, CDR3 sequences were aligned to IMGT reference sequences. For a sequence to be retained, a match of at least six nucleotides to both a V gene segment and a J gene segment was required. A rearrangement counted as productive if the CDR3 had no stop codons and remained in frame with V and J, and every other rearrangement counted as non-productive. CDR3 was defined by IMGT convention, running from the second conserved V-encoded cysteine to the conserved J-encoded phenylalanine. The earlier analysis of some 580 of the donors excluded any sequence lacking an unambiguous match to a single V gene segment. In an earlier analysis of more than 500 of the donors, a V segment was called functional when productive rearrangements were above 56.7%, and segregating when the standard deviation between donors exceeded 5%. A statistical classification framework was built to diagnose cytomegalovirus status from the catalog of TCR beta chain sequences. V and J gene assignment, in a later analysis, came from comparing TCR nucleotide sequences with IMGT/GENE-DB human TR gene sequences. A later analysis assigned CDR3 sequences and most-parsimonious VDJ recombination scenarios with the TCRdist pipeline. In a later analysis, every TCR beta chain was defined by the combination of its CDR3 amino acid sequence and its V-gene family, and reads without a unique V-gene family were dropped. A later analysis removed several hundred highly shared, low-generation-probability nucleotide sequences to deal with suspected cross-contamination and a sequencing artifact. In a later analysis, a clonal expansion index for each public chain was calculated from normalized within-repertoire ranks of inferred template counts. In a later analysis, generation probabilities were computed using a VDJ recombination model fitted to out-of-frame rearrangements, and the results were checked against IGoR. A later analysis scored TCR-TCR, TCR-HLA and TCR-CMV co-occurrence with hypergeometric tests, applying a repertoire-size bias correction to TCR pairs. In a later analysis, false discovery rates were estimated by permuting HLA or CMV assignments 20 times. In a later analysis, co-occurring TCRs were grouped using DBSCAN, and TCRdist sequence similarity was added for clustering within HLA-allele-positive subsets. For co-occurrence clustering, repertoires with fewer than 30,000 or more than 120,000 public chains were excluded, along with roughly 5 repertoires with anomalous nucleotide sharing. Entries here come from immuneACCESS through TCRdb and include only in-frame sequences with V and J called. Some clones fail to appear in such tables; in the studies checked, an unresolved V gene covers under half of the shortfall, and the cause of the remainder is unknown. The DNA was the basis for D and trimming; V, J and clone size are from that table. The sample records a few hundred thousand clones, about 74% of which are singletons. The ten most abundant clones make up 15% of the sample.

The cohort was made up of approximately 700 healthy bone marrow donors. At the time of sampling, every cohort member was nominally healthy, though immune exposures that went unrecorded were likely present. The donor was CMV seronegative and belonged to the group of around 400 seronegative cohort members. Every donor gave a peripheral blood sample, and the peripheral blood mononuclear cells from that sample were used for TCR beta sequencing. The Qiagen DNeasy Blood Extraction Kit was used to extract genomic DNA from the blood cell samples. General study outcomes and caveats: In a later analysis, TCR association rates were found to vary across HLA loci, with the most associated TCRs seen for DRB1 alleles and the fewest for HLA-C alleles. Because counts were too low, seventeen rarely observed V segments, including chromosome 9 orphons, were left out of the earlier analysis of 587 of the donors. In the study, 150 to 200 TCR beta chains were listed as associated with cytomegalovirus. An earlier analysis of 587 of the donors showed that most TCR beta V segments appeared in productive rearrangements either about 87% or about 30% of the time, which broadly matched IMGT annotations. A few of the identified cytomegalovirus-associated TCR beta chains were confirmed in vitro to be specific for cytomegalovirus antigens. Correlated functional status among segregating V segments might reflect linkage disequilibrium, but an unknown experimental factor could not be ruled out. Sequencing depth was assumed to be roughly uniform across donors in the presence/absence analyses, though that assumption may not hold. In both the original and validation cohorts, the classifier was reported to diagnose cytomegalovirus status with high specificity and sensitivity. Immune exposure information for the cohort was limited to CMV serostatus. Because HLA typing was unavailable for some donors at each locus, only the typed subset was used in association tests. When HLA alleles, especially DR and DQ, strongly co-occurred, TCR associations were difficult to assign to individual alleles. The cohort was sequenced for TCR beta chains only, and without alpha or paired-chain data the features that could be detected were limited. Some IMGT-functional V segments, including TRBV6-2 and TRBV6-3, could not be told apart with the 87-base-pair reads, so those segments were excluded. According to the authors, the approach could potentially be generalized to other disease states and immunological phenotypes. Most TCR sequences were observed very rarely across donors, whereas some public TCRs were present in many individuals. A later analysis reported that several top co-occurrence clusters appeared linked to parvovirus B19, influenza, CMV and Epstein-Barr virus. In a later analysis, about 17,000 TCR beta sequences were associated with specific HLA alleles at a false discovery rate of 0.05. A cluster of highly shared sequence variants was judged likely to represent a technical artifact of the sequencing pipeline. In a later analysis, most CMV-associated TCR beta chains were found to appear HLA-restricted, with HLA associations seemingly driven largely by CMV exposure. In a later genetic analysis, fewer N-insertions in productive TCRs were reported among donors in an Asian-associated ancestry cluster than the roughly 710-donor mean. In a later analysis, HLA-associated TCR beta chains showed more clonal expansion and lower generation probabilities than non-associated chains that were equally common. A further reported finding was that TCR beta sequences accurately predicted the HLA-A and HLA-B alleles for most subjects in the first cohort. V-gene and J-gene trimming of TCR beta chains was associated with a missense DCLRE1C variant in a later genetic analysis, and the association was replicated in an independent cohort.

The sample consisted of PBMCs. Rearrangement joined TRBV27 to TRBJ2-1; TRBD2 fits 8 bases in the junction. The TCR was taken from a man aged 35 to 55 in good health and CMV-seronegative. CDR3 sequence: CASSPRGSGVSYNEQFF. The DNA is TGTGCCAGCAGTCCCCGGGGTAGCGGGGTTTCCTACAATGAGCAGTTCTTC.